The sequence of this T cell receptor (beta chain) was determined in a study of regulatory T cells in long-lasting Graves disease. Overall study: Graves' patients, diagnosed recently, had received antithyroid drugs under 3 months.

V lost 6 bases and J lost 0, with 4 bases in between. This CDR3 comprises 12 residues. Looked up from germline, CDR1 is SNHLY and CDR2 is FYNNEI. This clonotype appeared many times. The time point: newly diagnosed GD, antithyroid drugs for less than 3 months. PBMCs provided the RNA from which the TCR library was made. Both iRepertoire HTBI primers and Arm-PCR of CDR3 regions were used to build the TCR beta libraries. Using its own MiXCR run on the multiplex PCR reads, TCRdb lists one record per CDR3 protein. The sample yields fewer than 400,000 distinct CDR3 sequences, 15% to 20% seen once. The clonotype originates from a female donor with Graves disease. The rearrangement joins TRBV2 to TRBJ2-3, with D uncertain. The starting material was peripheral blood mononuclear cells (PBMCs), obtained at new diagnosis, from a patient treated with antithyroid drugs. As DNA, the CDR3 is TGTGCCAGCAGCGCTAGCACAGATACGCAGTATTTT. Its translation is CASSASTDTQYF.